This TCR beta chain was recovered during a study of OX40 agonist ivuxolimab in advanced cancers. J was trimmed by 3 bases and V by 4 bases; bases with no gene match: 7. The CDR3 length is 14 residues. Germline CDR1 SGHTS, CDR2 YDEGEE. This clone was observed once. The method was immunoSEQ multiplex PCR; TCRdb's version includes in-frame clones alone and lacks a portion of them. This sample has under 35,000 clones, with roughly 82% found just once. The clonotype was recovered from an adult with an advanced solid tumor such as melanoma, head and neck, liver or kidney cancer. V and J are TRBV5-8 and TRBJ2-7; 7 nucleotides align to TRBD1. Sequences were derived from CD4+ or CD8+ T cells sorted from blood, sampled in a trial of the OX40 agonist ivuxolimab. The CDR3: CASSEGTDYYEQYF. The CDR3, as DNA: TGTGCCAGCAGCGAGGGGACAGATTACTACGAGCAGTACTTC.